There are a few counts of the clone carrying this T cell receptor (beta chain). This sample was taken from a study of blood T cell repertoires in COVID-19. About the study: Researchers got acute and convalescent COVID-19 samples from the United States, Italy and Spain. T cells, B-cell-depleted T cells, or PBMCs supplied cDNA or gDNA.

This CDR3 has 16 amino acids. J was trimmed by 4 bases and V by 2 bases; bases with no gene match: 5. CDR1 and CDR2 (germline): MGHRA, YSYEKL. Profiled with immunoSEQ multiplex PCR; TCRdb holds only in-frame clones, not every one. The repertoire includes 100,000 to 150,000 clones, 86% of them detected once, and around 5% sits in the top ten. This clonotype originated in a human donor in a cohort sampled during active COVID-19. The V call is TRBV4-1, the J call TRBJ2-1; 10 bases match TRBD2. The sequencing sample was made of peripheral blood. The CDR3, as DNA: TGCGCCAGCAGCCAATTACTAGCGGGACTGTACAATGAGCAGTTCTTC. Translation: CASSQLLAGLYNEQFF.